Here is one TCR beta chain with its context. The antigen it recognizes is unknown. Base qualities were left out, and no much larger clone turns up one base away. Instrument on record: Illumina HiSeq 2500. First-strand cDNA was synthesized with Superscript III and a set of TRAV- and TRBV-specific primers, covering both TCRalpha and TCRbeta chains. TCRs were amplified for around 20 PCR cycles with Phusion, using a constant-region primer paired with the adapter attached to the V primers. Isolated mRNA was amplified with the MessageAmp II aRNA Amplification Kit, using a roughly 17-hour in vitro transcription at 37°C. mRNA for TCR sequencing was isolated with the Dynabeads mRNA DIRECT Purification Kit. A second approximately 24-cycle Phusion PCR added indexed Illumina adapters, and products were purified with AMPure XP beads. In the original analysis: Custom Perl scripts pooled TCR sequences encoding the same protein, removed out-of-frame sequences and computed each clonotype's abundance. The analysis excluded TCR sequences that were supported by just one read. Among the metrics used to describe the repertoires were Shannon entropy, Gini index, clonality, richness, and the frequency of TCRs shared between repertoires. TCRdb reprocessing: public reads trimmed at Q25 with fastp, clones called with MiXCR, in-frame beta chains kept. Every entry covers one CDR3 protein and lists the most common genes and DNA from its rows. The V and J calls reflect TCRdb's pipeline rather than the authors' work. The sample has about 71,000 distinct CDR3 sequences on record, around 31% of them singletons. The ten top clones hold over 8.5% of the sample.

The time point label of this sample denotes: before trial treatment. Donors were enrolled in RACIN, a single-arm phase I dose-escalation trial in which nivolumab, ipilimumab, aspirin, low-dose cyclophosphamide and low-dose radiotherapy were combined. Eligible patients had advanced, TIL-negative solid tumors. This sample is drawn from a study of low-dose radiotherapy and immunotherapy resistance in tumors (dated by TCRdb to between 2021 and 2023). At the level of the whole study: Patients in Cohort 1 were given 0.5 Gy per fraction every 2 weeks, and the prescribed total PTV dose was 6.5 Gy. Patients in Cohort 2 were given 1 Gy per fraction every two weeks, for a total of 13 Gy across 26 weeks. Nivolumab and ipilimumab were both given intravenously, with nivolumab at a 240 mg flat dose every two weeks and ipilimumab at 1 mg/kg every six weeks. Every two weeks, patients got intravenous cyclophosphamide at 200 mg/m2, given one day ahead of each radiation and immunotherapy administration. Starting on cycle 1 day 1, patients took 300 mg of aspirin by mouth once daily for four cycles. The trial did not randomize participants into treatment groups. Eight patients were included in the translational analysis, namely three from the first dose cohort plus the first five from the second dose cohort.

The input for sequencing was PBMCs, taken before treatment. This clonotype was sampled from a female donor with ovarian cancer.

The sequence in DNA is TGTGCTAGTGGTTCCACTAGTATGAATGAGCAGTTCTTC. The encoded protein is CASGSTSMNEQFF. The receptor chain draws on TRBV12-5 and TRBJ2-1; TRBD2 is possibly the D segment (5 matching bases). V drops 4 bases and J drops 7 bases, leaving 11 bases in between. From the cysteine through the phenylalanine, the CDR3 covers 13 amino acids. Only the CDR3 part of the read is kept: 39 bases, read in frame from the first base. In the germline V gene, CDR1 corresponds to LGHNT and CDR2 to FRNRAP.